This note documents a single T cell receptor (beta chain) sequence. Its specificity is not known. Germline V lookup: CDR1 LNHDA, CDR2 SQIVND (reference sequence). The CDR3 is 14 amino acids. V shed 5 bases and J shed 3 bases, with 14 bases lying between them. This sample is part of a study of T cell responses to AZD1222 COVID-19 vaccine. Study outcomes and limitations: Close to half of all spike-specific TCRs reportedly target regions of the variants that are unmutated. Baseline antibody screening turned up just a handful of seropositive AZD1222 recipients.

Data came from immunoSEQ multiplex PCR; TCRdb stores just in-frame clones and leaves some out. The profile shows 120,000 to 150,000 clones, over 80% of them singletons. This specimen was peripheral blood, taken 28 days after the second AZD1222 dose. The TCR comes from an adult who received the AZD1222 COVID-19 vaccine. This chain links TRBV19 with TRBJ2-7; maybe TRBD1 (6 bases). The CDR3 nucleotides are TGTGCCAGTAGTTCCGCTGGGGGCGGCTACGAGCAGTACTTC. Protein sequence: CASSSAGGGYEQYF. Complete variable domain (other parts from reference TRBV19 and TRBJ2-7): DGGITQSPKYLFRKEGQNVTLSCEQNLNHDAMYWYRQDPGQGLRLIYYSQIVNDFQKGDIAEGYSVSREKKESFPLTVTSAQKNPTAFYLCASSSAGGGYEQYFGPGTRLTVT.